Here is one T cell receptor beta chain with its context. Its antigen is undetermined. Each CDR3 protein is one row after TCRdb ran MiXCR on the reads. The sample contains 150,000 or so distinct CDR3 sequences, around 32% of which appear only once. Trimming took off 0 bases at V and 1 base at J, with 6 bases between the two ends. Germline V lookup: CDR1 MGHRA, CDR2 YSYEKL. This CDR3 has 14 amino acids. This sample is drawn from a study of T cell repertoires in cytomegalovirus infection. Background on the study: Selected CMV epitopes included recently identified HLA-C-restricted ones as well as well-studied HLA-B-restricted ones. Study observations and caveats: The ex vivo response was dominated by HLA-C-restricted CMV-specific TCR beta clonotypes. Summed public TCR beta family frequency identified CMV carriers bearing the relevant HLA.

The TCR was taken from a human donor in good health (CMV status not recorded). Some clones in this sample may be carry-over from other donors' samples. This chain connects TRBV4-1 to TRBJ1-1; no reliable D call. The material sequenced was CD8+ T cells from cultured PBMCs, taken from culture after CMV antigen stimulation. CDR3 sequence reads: CASSQDLANTEAFF. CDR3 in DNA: TGCGCCAGCAGCCAAGATTTGGCGAACACTGAAGCTTTCTTT.